Presented here are 17 T cell receptor beta chains from one specimen sequenced in a study of shared clonotypes between healthy human individuals. Libraries were prepared by immunoSEQ multiplex PCR; TCRdb keeps only in-frame clonotypes and omits some of them. This repertoire shows 500,000 or so clones, 90% to 97% found once; its top ten account for about 0.064%. The material sequenced was naive CD4+ T cells sorted from blood. Stated subset: CD45RA+ positively selected. The receptor set was obtained from a woman aged 30 to 39 in good health.

The genes are TRBV6-5 and TRBJ2-7; 9 nucleotides line up with TRBD1. CDR3 length: 14 amino acids. The germline CDR1 and CDR2 sequences are MNHEY and SVGAGI. V lost 5 bases and J lost 4; bases outside the gene matches: 6. CDR3 nucleotides: TGTGCCAGCAGTACACAGGGGGCCCTGTACGAGCAGTACTTC. Protein: CASSTQGALYEQYF.

The chain employs TRBV5-1 and TRBJ2-5, with 8 bases aligning to TRBD1. Gene TRBJ2-7 matches the end of the DNA better, so the J call may be wrong. This CDR3 is 13 amino acids long. CDR1 is SGHRS, CDR2 YFSETQ, per germline. The CDR3 sequence is CASMETGDGEQYF. The CDR3 DNA sequence: TGCGCCAGCATGGAGACAGGGGATGGCGAGCAGTACTTC.

The chain joins TRBV6-1 to TRBJ2-2; TRBD2 aligns across 11 bases. The ends lost 9 bases at V and 7 bases at J; junction bases unmatched: 10. The CDR3 spans 15 residues. Germline V CDR1 and CDR2: MNHNS, SASEGT. CDR3 nucleotides: TGTGCCAGTGGGGCACTAGCGGGAGTTAGCGGGGAGCTGTTTTTT. It codes for CASGALAGVSGELFF.

J is TRBJ2-7 and V is TRBV19, with unresolved D. V was pared by 1 base and J by 3 bases, with 7 bases between. Per germline, CDR1 LNHDA and CDR2 SQIVND (reference sequence). This CDR3 spans 13 amino acids. CDR3 loop: CASSIGESYEQYF. The CDR3 nucleotides read TGTGCCAGTAGTATAGGGGAAAGCTACGAGCAGTACTTC. The full variable domain, with the rest looked up from reference TRBV19 and TRBJ2-7, is DGGITQSPKYLFRKEGQNVTLSCEQNLNHDAMYWYRQDPGQGLRLIYYSQIVNDFQKGDIAEGYSVSREKKESFPLTVTSAQKNPTAFYLCASSIGESYEQYFGPGTRLTVT.

The chain links TRBV25-1 to TRBJ2-1; D is ambiguous. Germline CDR1 and CDR2: MGHDK and SYGVNS. V was pared by 5 bases and J by 2 bases, with 19 bases between. The CDR3 sequence is 17 residues long. In DNA form, the CDR3 reads TGTGCCAGCAGTCTTTCTCTGGGGAAACCCACCTACAATGAGCAGTTCTTC. It is translated as CASSLSLGKPTYNEQFF.

This chain links TRBV28 with TRBJ2-4; either TRBD1 or TRBD2 may fit D (5 bases each). Trimming removed 8 bases from V and 4 bases from J, with 18 bases in between. Germline V lookup: CDR1 MDHEN, CDR2 SYDVKM. CDR3 length equals 15 residues. This chain's CDR3 is CASGGTGAAKNIQYF. The CDR3 bases are TGTGCCAGCGGTGGGACCGGAGCGGCTAAAAACATTCAGTACTTC. Complete variable domain (other parts from reference TRBV28 and TRBJ2-4): DVKVTQSSRYLVKRTGEKVFLECVQDMDHENMFWYRQDPGLGLRLIYFSYDVKMKEKGDIPEGYSVSREKKERFSLILESASTNQTSMYLCASGGTGAAKNIQYFGAGTRLSVL.

V usage is TRBV14 and J usage is TRBJ2-7, with 11 bases aligning to TRBD2. J lost 0 bases, V lost 2 bases, and 9 bases had no gene match. Per germline, CDR1 SGHDN and CDR2 FVKESK. The CDR3 has 18 amino acids. Written as DNA, the CDR3 is TGTGCCAGCAGCCAATCTCCGGGACTAGCGGTCGGCTCCTACGAGCAGTACTTC. Translated, it gives CASSQSPGLAVGSYEQYF.

This chain connects TRBV10-3 to TRBJ2-1; 14 nucleotides align to TRBD2. CDR3 length equals 16 residues. The germline CDR1 and CDR2 sequences are ENHRY and SYGVKD. Trimming at V came to 0 bases and at J to 7 bases, leaving 2 bases not matched to a gene. CDR3 residues: CAISESGTSGSNEQFF. In nucleotides, the CDR3 is TGTGCCATCAGTGAGTCTGGGACTAGCGGGAGTAATGAGCAGTTCTTC.

The chain joins TRBV18 to TRBJ2-5; 7 bases match TRBD1. With the DNA end fitting TRBJ2-7 better, the J assignment may be wrong. Germline CDR1 and CDR2: KGHSH and LQKENI. This CDR3 has 15 amino acids. CDR3 in amino acids: CASSQDRETTYEQYF. CDR3 DNA sequence: TGTGCCAGCTCACAAGACAGGGAGACCACCTACGAGCAGTACTTC.

This chain links TRBV19 with TRBJ2-1; no clear D. The length of the CDR3 is 15 residues. V was shortened by 6 bases and J by 6 bases, with 18 bases between the two germline ends. The V gene's germline CDR1 is LNHDA and CDR2 SQIVND (reference sequence). The CDR3 nucleotides are TGTGCCAGTAGGGTCATCAGCGCCCCAGTCAATGAGCAGTTCTTC. Residues: CASRVISAPVNEQFF. Supplemented by reference TRBV19 and TRBJ2-1, the full variable domain reads DGGITQSPKYLFRKEGQNVTLSCEQNLNHDAMYWYRQDPGQGLRLIYYSQIVNDFQKGDIAEGYSVSREKKESFPLTVTSAQKNPTAFYLCASRVISAPVNEQFFGPGTRLTVL.

V is TRBV6-5 and J is TRBJ2-3; no reliable D call. Deletions cut 7 bases from V and 4 bases from J, with 15 bases between. There are 14 residues in the CDR3. CDR1 MNHEY and CDR2 SVGAGI come from the germline V gene. CDR3 protein: CASNWGWAADTQYF. The CDR3 coding sequence is TGTGCCAGCAACTGGGGATGGGCTGCAGATACGCAGTATTTT.

The chain combines TRBV11-2 with TRBJ2-4, with 8 bases matching TRBD1. This CDR3 is 18 amino acids long. Germline CDR1 SGHAT, CDR2 FQNNGV. V shed 5 bases, J shed 0 bases, and the junction held 12 bases outside the gene matches. The CDR3 loop reads CASSLFPRQGLAKNIQYF. The CDR3 DNA reads TGTGCCAGCAGCCTATTTCCGCGACAGGGGCTAGCCAAAAACATTCAGTACTTC.

The rearrangement uses TRBV5-6 and TRBJ2-5; 8 bases fit TRBD1. Per germline, CDR1 SGHDT and CDR2 YYEEEE. V lost 4 bases to trimming and J lost 4 bases; unmatched junction nucleotides: 15. This CDR3 contains 17 residues. As DNA, the CDR3 is TGTGCCAGCAGCCTAGGTAGGACAGGGAGTTTCGGAGAGACCCAGTACTTC. It translates to CASSLGRTGSFGETQYF.

The rearrangement links TRBV6-6 to TRBJ1-3; TRBD1 agrees at 9 bases. CDR1 is MNHNY, CDR2 SVGAGI, per germline (reference sequence). Trimming removed 6 bases from V and 6 bases from J; junction bases left unmatched: 9. This CDR3 spans 15 amino acids. The CDR3 region is CASRQGTGRENTIYF. CDR3 DNA sequence: TGTGCCAGCAGGCAGGGGACAGGGAGGGAAAACACCATATATTTT.

The chain carries TRBV4-1 and TRBJ2-3; TRBD1 or TRBD2 may be the D gene (5 bases each). Germline values: CDR1 MGHRA, CDR2 YSYEKL. The V and J ends lost 0 bases and 9 bases respectively, with 22 bases between them. The CDR3 has 17 amino acids. This CDR3 is CASSQDLRVPKDMTQYF. The CDR3 DNA reads as TGCGCCAGCAGCCAAGATCTGCGGGTTCCAAAGGACATGACGCAGTATTTT.

The chain joins TRBV25-1 to TRBJ2-7; possible D gene TRBD1, 6 bases. Trimming left V 2 bases short and J 4 bases short, with 12 bases between. The CDR3 spans 14 residues. Germline assignment: CDR1 MGHDK and CDR2 SYGVNS. CDR3 sequence (DNA): TGTGCCAGCAGTGAAGGGGGACACTCTTACGAGCAGTACTTC. Protein sequence: CASSEGGHSYEQYF.

The chain recombines TRBV28 with TRBJ1-2; TRBD1 aligns across 8 bases. CDR1 is MDHEN, CDR2 SYDVKM, per germline. The CDR3 loop spans 17 amino acids. V shed 7 bases, J shed 4 bases, and the junction held 17 bases outside the gene matches. The CDR3 here is CASTTTGVRGRSYGYTF. Written as DNA, the CDR3 is TGTGCCAGCACCACAACCGGAGTCAGGGGGCGCAGCTATGGCTACACCTTC.